This T cell receptor beta chain was sequenced in a study of blood T cell repertoires in COVID-19. Study-level information: Acute-phase and convalescent COVID-19 samples originated in the United States, Italy and Spain. PBMCs, B-cell-depleted T cells, or T cells were the source of the cDNA or gDNA that made up the material.

The authors' processing: By means of reference gene primer amplification, nucleated cell counts were estimated. Data came from immunoSEQ multiplex PCR; TCRdb stores just in-frame clones and leaves some out. Clone size and the V and J calls come from that table; the DNA yielded D and trimming. The sample comprises around 250,000 clones, more than 70% of which are singletons, and roughly an eighth rests with the top ten. Sequencing was performed on peripheral blood. The source of this sequence is an older man with acute or convalescent COVID-19.

In nucleotides, the CDR3 is TGCGCCAGCCACAGGGGAAACTCCTACGAGCAGTACTTC. It specifies CASHRGNSYEQYF. The rearrangement joins TRBV5-1 to TRBJ2-7; TRBD1 aligns across 7 bases. CDR1 is SGHRS, CDR2 YFSETQ, per germline. The V gene end was trimmed by 7 bases and the J gene end by 0 bases; junction bases not matched to a gene: 4. The CDR3 runs 13 residues.